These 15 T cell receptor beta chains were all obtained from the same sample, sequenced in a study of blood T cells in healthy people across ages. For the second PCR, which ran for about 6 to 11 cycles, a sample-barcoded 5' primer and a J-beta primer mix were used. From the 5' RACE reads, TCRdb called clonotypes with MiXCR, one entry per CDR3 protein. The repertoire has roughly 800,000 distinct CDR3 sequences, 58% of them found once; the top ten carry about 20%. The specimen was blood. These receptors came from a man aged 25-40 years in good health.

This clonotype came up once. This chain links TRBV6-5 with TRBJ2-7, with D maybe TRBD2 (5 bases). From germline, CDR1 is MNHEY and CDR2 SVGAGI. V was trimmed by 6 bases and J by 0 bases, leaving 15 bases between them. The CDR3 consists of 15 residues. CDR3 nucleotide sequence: TGTGCCAGCAGCCCAGGACGGGAAACCTCCTACGAGCAGTACTTC. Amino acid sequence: CASSPGRETSYEQYF.

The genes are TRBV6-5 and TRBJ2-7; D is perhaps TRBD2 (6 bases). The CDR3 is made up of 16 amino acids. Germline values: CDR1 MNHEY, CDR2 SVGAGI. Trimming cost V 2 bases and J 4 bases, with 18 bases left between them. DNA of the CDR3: TGTGCCAGCAGTTACCTAACCGAGAGTAGCGGATACGAGCAGTACTTC. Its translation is CASSYLTESSGYEQYF.

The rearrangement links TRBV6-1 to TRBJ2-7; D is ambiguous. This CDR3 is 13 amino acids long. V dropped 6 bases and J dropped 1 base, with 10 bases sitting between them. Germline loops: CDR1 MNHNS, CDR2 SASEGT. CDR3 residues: CASRLDRSYEQYF. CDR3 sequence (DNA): TGTGCCAGCAGGCTTGACCGATCCTACGAGCAGTACTTC.

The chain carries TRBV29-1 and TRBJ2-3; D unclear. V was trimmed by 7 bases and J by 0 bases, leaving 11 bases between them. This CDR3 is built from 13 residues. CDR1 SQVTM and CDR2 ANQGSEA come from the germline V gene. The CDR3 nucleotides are TGCAGCGGTTCCCCAGCTAGCACAGATACGCAGTATTTT. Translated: CSGSPASTDTQYF.

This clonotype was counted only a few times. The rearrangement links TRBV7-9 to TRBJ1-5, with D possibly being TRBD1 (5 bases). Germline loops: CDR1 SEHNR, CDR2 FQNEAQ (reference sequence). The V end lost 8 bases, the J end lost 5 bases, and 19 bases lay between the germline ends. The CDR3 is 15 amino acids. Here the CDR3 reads CASGQGAQWDQPQHF. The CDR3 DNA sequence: TGTGCCAGCGGCCAAGGGGCACAATGGGATCAGCCCCAGCATTTT.

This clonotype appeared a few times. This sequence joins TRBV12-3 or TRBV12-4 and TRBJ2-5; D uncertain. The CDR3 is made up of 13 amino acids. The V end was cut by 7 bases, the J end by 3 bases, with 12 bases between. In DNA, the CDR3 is TGTGCCAGCACCGAGGACGTCAAAGAGACCCAGTACTTC. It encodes CASTEDVKETQYF.

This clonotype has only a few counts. CDR3 sequence reads: CASSQRGGSFNYGYTF. CDR3 DNA: TGTGCCAGCAGCCAAAGGGGAGGCTCCTTTAACTATGGCTACACCTTC. This chain connects TRBV3-1 to TRBJ1-2; a weak D match, TRBD1 (5 bases). Germline values: CDR1 LGHDT, CDR2 YNNKEL (reference sequence). The CDR3 is 16 residues long. Deletions cut 2 bases from V and 1 base from J, with 14 bases between. The complete variable domain, with remaining parts taken from reference TRBV3-1 and TRBJ1-2, reads DTAVSQTPKYLVTQMGNDKSIKCEQNLGHDTMYWYKQDSKKFLKIMFSYNNKELIINETVPNRFSPKSPDKAHLNLHINSLELGDSAVYFCASSQRGGSFNYGYTFGSGTRLTVV.

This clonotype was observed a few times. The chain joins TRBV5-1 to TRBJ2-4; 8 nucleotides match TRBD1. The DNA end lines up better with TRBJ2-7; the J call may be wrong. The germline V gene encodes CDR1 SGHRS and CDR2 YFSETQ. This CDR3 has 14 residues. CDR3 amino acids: CASSQTQGGYEQYF. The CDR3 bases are TGCGCCAGCAGCCAGACACAGGGGGGCTACGAGCAGTACTTC.

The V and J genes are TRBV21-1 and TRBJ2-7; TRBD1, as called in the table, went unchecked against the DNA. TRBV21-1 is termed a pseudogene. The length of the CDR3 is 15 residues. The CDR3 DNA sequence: TGTGCCAGCAGCAAAGCGGGACAGGGGTCCTACGAGCAGTACTTC. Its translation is CASSKAGQGSYEQYF.

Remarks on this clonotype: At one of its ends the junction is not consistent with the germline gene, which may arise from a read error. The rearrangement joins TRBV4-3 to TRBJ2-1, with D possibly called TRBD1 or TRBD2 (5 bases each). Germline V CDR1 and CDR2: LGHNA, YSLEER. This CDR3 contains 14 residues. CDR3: CASSQGRTPGRPLF. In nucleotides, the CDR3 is TGCGCCAGCAGCCAAGGGAGAACTCCGGGACGACCCCTCTTC.

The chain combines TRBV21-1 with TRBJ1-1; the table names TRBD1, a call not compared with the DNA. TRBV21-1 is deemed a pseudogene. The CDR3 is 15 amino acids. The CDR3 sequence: CASSPRGDRATEAFF. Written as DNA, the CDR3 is TGTGCCAGCAGCCCAAGGGGGGACAGGGCAACTGAAGCTTTCTTT.

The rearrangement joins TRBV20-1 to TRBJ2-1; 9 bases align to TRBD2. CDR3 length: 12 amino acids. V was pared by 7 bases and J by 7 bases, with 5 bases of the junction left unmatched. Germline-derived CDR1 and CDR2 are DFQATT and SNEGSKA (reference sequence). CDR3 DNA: TGCAGTGGGATTAGCGGGGGTAATGAGCAGTTCTTC. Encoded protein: CSGISGGNEQFF.

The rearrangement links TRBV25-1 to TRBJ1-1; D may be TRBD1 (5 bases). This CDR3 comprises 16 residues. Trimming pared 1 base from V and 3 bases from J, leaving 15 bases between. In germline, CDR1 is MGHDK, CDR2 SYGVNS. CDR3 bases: TGTGCCAGCAGTGAATCCTGGGCGGGAGGGGACACTGAAGCTTTCTTT. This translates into CASSESWAGGDTEAFF.

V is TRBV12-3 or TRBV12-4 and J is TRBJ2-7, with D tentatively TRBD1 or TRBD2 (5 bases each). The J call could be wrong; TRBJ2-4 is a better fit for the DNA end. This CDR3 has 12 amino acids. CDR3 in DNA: TGTGCCAGCAGTACGACAGAGGGCATTCAGTACTTC. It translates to CASSTTEGIQYF.

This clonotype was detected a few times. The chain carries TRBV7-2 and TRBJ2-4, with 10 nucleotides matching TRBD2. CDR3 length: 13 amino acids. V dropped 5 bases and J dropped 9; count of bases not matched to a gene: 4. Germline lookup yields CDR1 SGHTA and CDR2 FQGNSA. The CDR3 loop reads CASSLLAGGIQYF. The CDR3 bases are TGTGCCAGCAGCCTTTTAGCGGGAGGCATTCAGTACTTC.